This TCR beta chain was sequenced during a study of T cells after yellow fever vaccination. Overall study findings and caveats: Once the booster was given, most primary-vaccination clones reappeared, at around 95% for CD4 and more than 85% for CD8. A weaker but faster secondary response was observed, peaking on day 5 versus 15.

The sample holds a few counts of this clonotype. Its antigen is not known. TCRdb reprocessed the 5' RACE reads via MiXCR and lists one record per CDR3 protein. This sample has about 58,000 distinct CDR3 sequences, with approximately 7% found just once. The CDR3 is 15 residues long. The V gene end was trimmed by 4 bases and the J gene end by 5 bases; junction bases not matched to a gene: 9. Germline assignment: CDR1 LGHNA and CDR2 YSLEER. Material: CD8+ T cells sorted from PBMCs, obtained on the day of the first yellow fever vaccination. The rearrangement uses TRBV4-3 and TRBJ2-5, with 8 bases lining up with TRBD2. This clonotype originated in a man younger than 35 who received the YFV17D yellow fever vaccine. CDR3 nucleotide sequence: TGCGCCAGCAGCCCCCGCGGACTAGCTGGGGAGACCCAGTACTTC. Amino acids: CASSPRGLAGETQYF.